These T cell receptor beta chains were read from a single sample in a study of T cell repertoires in cytomegalovirus infection. Using its own MiXCR run on the reads, TCRdb lists one record per CDR3 protein. The sample includes 200,000 or so distinct CDR3 sequences, roughly 28% seen only once; the top ten take 30% to 35%. What was sequenced was PBMCs. Receptors were obtained from a human donor in good health (CMV status not recorded). Some clones in this sample may be carry-over from other donors' samples. CDR3s include the opening cysteine and the closing phenylalanine or tryptophan. Fields, in order: V gene, J gene, D gene, clone size, CDR3 DNA, CDR3 protein. D genes are given only for firm matches. For some rows the clone size is stated as once, few or many, or as a class when expanded; others skip it.

v_call: TRBV7-2; j_call: TRBJ2-5; d_call: TRBD2; clone_size: -; cdr3_nt: TGTGCCAGCAGCTTAGAAGCCCGGGGGGTCCAAGAGACCCAGTACTTC; cdr3_aa: CASSLEARGVQETQYF
v_call: TRBV12-3/TRBV12-4; j_call: TRBJ1-4; d_call: TRBD1; clone_size: many; cdr3_nt: TGTGCCAGCAGTTTGGCTATCTGGCAGGGGGCGACCGACGGTCATGAAAAACTGTTTTTT; cdr3_aa: CASSLAIWQGATDGHEKLFF
v_call: TRBV7-8; j_call: TRBJ1-1; d_call: -; clone_size: many; cdr3_nt: TGTGCCAGCAGCTTAGAAAACAGGGAAAACACTGAAGCTTTCTTT; cdr3_aa: CASSLENRENTEAFF
v_call: TRBV6-1; j_call: TRBJ1-2; d_call: -; clone_size: -; cdr3_nt: TGTGCCAGCAATCGGGACGGAACGGGCGGCTACACCTTC; cdr3_aa: CASNRDGTGGYTF
v_call: TRBV18; j_call: TRBJ1-1; d_call: -; clone_size: -; cdr3_nt: TGTGCCAGCTCACCACCGGAGCGGTCAACCACTGAAGCTTTCTTT; cdr3_aa: CASSPPERSTTEAFF
v_call: TRBV6-2/TRBV6-3; j_call: TRBJ2-3; d_call: TRBD1; clone_size: -; cdr3_nt: TGTGCCAGCGGACCCAGGGGGCGGCAAAACACAGATACGCAGTATTTT; cdr3_aa: CASGPRGRQNTDTQYF
v_call: TRBV30; j_call: TRBJ1-1; d_call: -; clone_size: -; cdr3_nt: TGTGCCTGGAGTAGAACAGCGGGCATGAACACTGAAGCTTTCTTT; cdr3_aa: CAWSRTAGMNTEAFF
v_call: TRBV7-2; j_call: TRBJ1-5; d_call: -; clone_size: -; cdr3_nt: TGTGCCAGCTCCAACGGGGGTAATCAGCCCCAGCATTTT; cdr3_aa: CASSNGGNQPQHF
v_call: TRBV29-1; j_call: TRBJ2-1; d_call: -; clone_size: -; cdr3_nt: TGCAGCGTTCCCGGACCGCGATCCTACACTGAGCAGTTCTTC; cdr3_aa: CSVPGPRSYTEQFF
v_call: TRBV6-1; j_call: TRBJ2-7; d_call: TRBD2; clone_size: few; cdr3_nt: TGTGCCAGCAGTTCCGGACTAGCGGTCGAGCAGTACTTC; cdr3_aa: CASSSGLAVEQYF
v_call: TRBV5-1; j_call: TRBJ2-5; d_call: -; clone_size: -; cdr3_nt: TGCGCCAGCAGCTTGGAGAGTCTGGAGACCCAGTACTTC; cdr3_aa: CASSLESLETQYF
v_call: TRBV7-2; j_call: TRBJ2-5; d_call: -; clone_size: -; cdr3_nt: TGTGCCAGCAGCTTAGTGATGGTGTCCAGGGAAGAGACCCAGTACTTC; cdr3_aa: CASSLVMVSREETQYF
v_call: TRBV5-1; j_call: TRBJ2-1; d_call: TRBD1; clone_size: -; cdr3_nt: TGCGCCAGCAGCTTGTCCGGGACAGAGAACAATGAGCAGTTCTTC; cdr3_aa: CASSLSGTENNEQFF
v_call: TRBV20-1; j_call: TRBJ2-3; d_call: TRBD2; clone_size: -; cdr3_nt: TGCAGTGCTAAGCGGGGCCTCACAGATACGCAGTATTTT; cdr3_aa: CSAKRGLTDTQYF
v_call: TRBV20-1; j_call: TRBJ1-1; d_call: -; clone_size: few; cdr3_nt: TGCAGTGCTAGGGTGAATAAGGACACTGAAGCTTTCTTT; cdr3_aa: CSARVNKDTEAFF
v_call: TRBV7-2; j_call: TRBJ1-1; d_call: -; clone_size: -; cdr3_nt: TGTGCCAGCAGCTTAGTGGGGATCGGTGCTGAAGCTTTCTTT; cdr3_aa: CASSLVGIGAEAFF
v_call: TRBV5-1; j_call: TRBJ1-4; d_call: TRBD1; clone_size: -; cdr3_nt: TGCGCCAGCAGCCCGGGACAGGGGGGCCGGGAGAAAAAACTGTTTTTT; cdr3_aa: CASSPGQGGREKKLFF
v_call: TRBV19; j_call: TRBJ1-2; d_call: -; clone_size: few; cdr3_nt: TGTGCCAGTGGCGGCGAACGCGTATATGGCTACACCTTC; cdr3_aa: CASGGERVYGYTF
v_call: TRBV2; j_call: TRBJ2-5; d_call: -; clone_size: -; cdr3_nt: TGTGCCAGCAAGCAACCGATACAAGAGACCCAGTACTTC; cdr3_aa: CASKQPIQETQYF
v_call: TRBV14; j_call: TRBJ1-2; d_call: TRBD1; clone_size: -; cdr3_nt: TGTGCCAGCAGCCCGACGGACAGGGCGAACTATGGCTACACCTTC; cdr3_aa: CASSPTDRANYGYTF
v_call: TRBV5-4; j_call: TRBJ2-6; d_call: -; clone_size: once; cdr3_nt: TGTGCCAGCAGCTCCTCGAGGAAGACTGGGGCCAACGTCCTGACTTTC; cdr3_aa: CASSSSRKTGANVLTF
v_call: TRBV4-3; j_call: TRBJ2-7; d_call: TRBD1; clone_size: -; cdr3_nt: TGCGCCAGCAGCCAAGATTGGGGGACAGGGGGGGAAGAGCAGTACTTC; cdr3_aa: CASSQDWGTGGEEQYF
v_call: TRBV7-3; j_call: TRBJ2-7; d_call: -; clone_size: -; cdr3_nt: TGTGCCAGCAGCCCGCAGGGATCATTACTCTACGAGCAGTACTTC; cdr3_aa: CASSPQGSLLYEQYF
v_call: TRBV15; j_call: TRBJ1-1; d_call: -; clone_size: few; cdr3_nt: TGTGCCACCAGCAGCTATGGGACGGGAGGGAACACTGAAGCTTTCTTT; cdr3_aa: CATSSYGTGGNTEAFF
v_call: TRBV19; j_call: TRBJ1-1; d_call: -; clone_size: -; cdr3_nt: TGTGCCAGCCACGAATCGGGGGCAAAGAACACTGAAGCTTTCTTT; cdr3_aa: CASHESGAKNTEAFF
v_call: TRBV29-1; j_call: TRBJ2-7; d_call: -; clone_size: -; cdr3_nt: TGCAGCGGGTCATGGGGGAGCTCCTACGAGCAGTACTTC; cdr3_aa: CSGSWGSSYEQYF
v_call: TRBV6-6; j_call: TRBJ1-1; d_call: -; clone_size: -; cdr3_nt: TGTGCCAGCAGGGATAGGAACACTGAAGCTTTCTTT; cdr3_aa: CASRDRNTEAFF
v_call: TRBV7-3; j_call: TRBJ2-3; d_call: -; clone_size: -; cdr3_nt: TGTGCCAGCAGCCAAGCGCCAGGGGTACAAGATACGCAGTATTTT; cdr3_aa: CASSQAPGVQDTQYF
v_call: TRBV7-2; j_call: TRBJ1-4; d_call: -; clone_size: many; cdr3_nt: TGTGCCAGCAGCTTAGAAATCGAGGGGTCGGATGAAAAACTGTTTTTT; cdr3_aa: CASSLEIEGSDEKLFF
v_call: TRBV7-3; j_call: TRBJ2-1; d_call: -; clone_size: few; cdr3_nt: TGTGCCAGCAGCCCCGGAAGGGTCGCCAAAGGGGAAGAGCAGTTCTTC; cdr3_aa: CASSPGRVAKGEEQFF
v_call: TRBV25-1; j_call: TRBJ1-1; d_call: -; clone_size: -; cdr3_nt: TGTGCCAGCGGGCACAGCTTCGGGGTACGGACTGAAGCTTTCTTT; cdr3_aa: CASGHSFGVRTEAFF
v_call: TRBV7-9; j_call: TRBJ2-5; d_call: TRBD2; clone_size: few; cdr3_nt: TGTGCCAGCAGCTACCCGGGACTAGCGGGGGGGCCAGAAGAGACCCAGTACTTC; cdr3_aa: CASSYPGLAGGPEETQYF